These 8 T cell receptor beta chains were all obtained from the same sample, sequenced in a study of neurological immune-mediated disorders. From the 5' RACE reads, TCRdb called clonotypes with MiXCR, one entry per CDR3 protein. The sample has around 69,000 distinct CDR3 sequences; 10% are singletons. Specified time point: longitudinal time-point 1 (baseline). Specimen: PBMCs. The receptors stem from a man younger than 45 in good health.

This clonotype occurred many times. The gene calls are TRBV27 and TRBJ2-7; D uncertain. The V and J ends lost 0 bases and 0 bases respectively, with 6 bases between them. From germline, CDR1 is MNHEY and CDR2 SMNVEV (reference sequence). CDR3 size: 14 residues. The CDR3 region is CASSLSGVSYEQYF. As DNA, the CDR3 is TGTGCCAGCAGTTTATCTGGGGTCTCCTACGAGCAGTACTTC.

Ten or more counts support this clonotype. CDR3 bases: TGTGCCAGCAGCATCAGACAGAGCTCCTACAATGAGCAGTTCTTC. It translates to CASSIRQSSYNEQFF. The chain is built from TRBV7-9 and TRBJ2-1, with D tentatively TRBD1 (5 bases). The germline V gene has CDR1 SEHNR and CDR2 FQNEAQ (reference sequence). V lost 5 bases and J 0 bases, leaving 11 bases between the germline ends. This CDR3 has 15 amino acids.

This clonotype was seen a few times. This chain connects TRBV20-1 to TRBJ2-1; 9 positions agree with TRBD1. With V trimmed by 4 bases and J by 7 bases, 11 bases remained unmatched. The length of the CDR3 is 15 residues. Germline V gene lookup returns CDR1 DFQATT and CDR2 SNEGSKA (reference sequence). Written as DNA, the CDR3 is TGCAGTGCTATGGCCCCGGGACAGGGTCGGAATGAGCAGTTCTTC. Amino acid sequence: CSAMAPGQGRNEQFF.

In this sample, this clonotype turned up many times. The genes are TRBV5-1 and TRBJ2-1; D may be TRBD1 (5 bases). The CDR3 runs 15 residues. Germline V gene lookup returns CDR1 SGHRS and CDR2 YFSETQ. Trimming pared 0 bases from V and 0 bases from J, leaving 7 bases between. The CDR3 nucleotides are TGCGCCAGCAGCTTGGGACAGAGCTCCTACAATGAGCAGTTCTTC. Residues: CASSLGQSSYNEQFF.

Many counts were recorded for this clonotype. The V and J genes are TRBV5-1 and TRBJ2-7; the match to TRBD2 covers 10 bases. Germline CDR1 and CDR2: SGHRS and YFSETQ. This CDR3 comprises 15 residues. The ends lost 0 bases at V and 6 bases at J; junction bases unmatched: 6. CDR3 protein: CASSLEAGGPGEQYF. The DNA for the CDR3 is TGCGCCAGCAGCTTGGAAGCGGGAGGGCCGGGCGAGCAGTACTTC.

This clonotype was picked up many times. The chain combines TRBV3-1 with TRBJ2-1; 9 bases agree with TRBD2. Looked up from germline, CDR1 is LGHDT and CDR2 is YNNKEL (reference sequence). J gave up 3 bases and V 1 base, and 4 bases lay outside the gene matches. This CDR3 comprises 16 residues. The CDR3 region has the DNA TGTGCCAGCAGCCAAGTGGCGGGAGGGGACTACAATGAGCAGTTCTTC. It encodes CASSQVAGGDYNEQFF.

This clonotype occurred many times. The chain couples TRBV5-1 to TRBJ1-1; D ambiguous. The CDR3 is 13 amino acids. The V end lost 0 bases, the J end lost 1 base, and 4 bases lay between the germline ends. Looked up from germline, CDR1 is SGHRS and CDR2 is YFSETQ. For the CDR3, the DNA is TGCGCCAGCAGCTTGGAAGGGAACACTGAAGCTTTCTTT. This translates into CASSLEGNTEAFF. The full variable domain, rest sourced from reference TRBV5-1 and TRBJ1-1, is KAGVTQTPRYLIKTRGQQVTLSCSPISGHRSVSWYQQTPGQGLQFLFEYFSETQRNKGNFPGRFSGRQFSNSRSEMNVSTLELGDSALYLCASSLEGNTEAFFGQGTRLTVV.

In this sample, this clonotype turned up many times. Here the CDR3 DNA reads TGTGCCAGCAGGGGACTAGCGGGATTCACAGATACGCAGTATTTT. Residues: CASRGLAGFTDTQYF. This sequence joins TRBV7-9 and TRBJ2-3; 13 bases align to TRBD2. The CDR3 spans 15 residues. CDR1 and CDR2 (germline): SEHNR, FQNEAQ (reference sequence). V lost 6 bases to trimming and J lost 2 bases; unmatched junction nucleotides: 2.